The 4 T cell receptor beta chains in this list originate from one sample, sequenced in a study of blood T cell repertoires in COVID-19. The data were produced by immunoSEQ multiplex PCR, yet TCRdb's version contains in-frame clones alone and is incomplete. The data contain 55,000 to 90,000 clones, about nine tenths of them singletons. The sample consisted of peripheral blood. Receptors originate from a woman aged 55-70 years with acute or convalescent COVID-19.

The rearrangement links TRBV20-1 to TRBJ1-1; D is unresolved. The CDR3 consists of 15 residues. Trimming stripped 3 bases from V and 10 bases from J, with 24 bases between. Germline CDR1 and CDR2: DFQATT and SNEGSKA (reference sequence). CDR3 sequence (DNA): TGCAGTGCTAGTCAGCCTACAGAGGGTAAGATCGGAGCTTTCTTT. Its translation is CSASQPTEGKIGAFF.

The table lists this clone with a count of one. The chain couples TRBV9 to TRBJ2-7; 9 positions match TRBD1. This CDR3 contains 14 residues. Unmatched junction bases numbered 9, after V lost 2 bases and J lost 9 bases. Germline loops: CDR1 SGDLS, CDR2 YYNGEE. The CDR3 region is CASSVQGQGGGQYF. The DNA for the CDR3 is TGTGCCAGCAGCGTCCAGGGACAGGGAGGGGGGCAGTACTTC. The full variable domain, with the rest looked up from reference TRBV9 and TRBJ2-7, is DSGVTQTPKHLITATGQRVTLRCSPRSGDLSVYWYQQSLDQGLQFLIQYYNGEERAKGNILERFSAQQFPDLHSELNLSSLELGDSALYFCASSVQGQGGGQYFGPGTRLTVT.

The genes are TRBV5-1 and TRBJ2-1; D possibly corresponds to TRBD2 (5 bases). The V end was cut by 4 bases, the J end by 4 bases, with 12 bases between. Per the germline V gene, CDR1 is SGHRS and CDR2 is YFSETQ. The CDR3 sequence is 14 residues long. The CDR3 DNA sequence: TGCGCCAGCAGCACCTCCGGGGTATACAATGAGCAGTTCTTC. Translating gives CASSTSGVYNEQFF.

V is TRBV2 and J is TRBJ1-6; D is perhaps TRBD1 (6 bases). Germline CDR1 reads SNHLY; CDR2 reads FYNNEI. There are 14 residues in the CDR3. The V and J ends lost 2 bases and 8 bases respectively, with 10 bases between them. The CDR3: CASSEYRVDSPLHF. CDR3 DNA sequence: TGTGCCAGCAGTGAATACAGGGTTGATTCACCCCTCCACTTT.